These T cell receptor beta chains were read from a single sample in a study of low-dose radiotherapy and immunotherapy resistance in tumors. TCRdb re-called the reads with MiXCR, one entry per CDR3 protein. The sample has about 82,000 distinct CDR3 sequences, approximately 17% seen once. Sequenced here: PBMCs, sampled before treatment. These receptors were obtained from a male donor with prostate cancer. CDR3s include the opening cysteine and the closing phenylalanine or tryptophan. The D gene is left open where the match is weak. Size values are once, few and many counts, or a class for expanded clones, and some rows have none.

TRBJ2-5 TRBV11-2 TRBD2 many CASSPYRVAGSQETQYF TGTGCCAGCAGCCCTTATCGGGTAGCGGGCTCCCAAGAGACCCAGTACTTC
TRBJ1-2 TRBV3-1 - many CASSQDGTGAYGYTF TGTGCCAGCAGCCAAGATGGGACGGGGGCCTATGGCTACACCTTC
TRBJ2-1 TRBV7-9 TRBD2 many CASSFGGGEQFF TGTGCCAGCAGCTTCGGGGGGGGTGAGCAGTTCTTC
TRBJ2-3 TRBV6-6 - many CASSYREQVRDTQYF TGTGCCAGCAGTTACCGGGAACAGGTCAGAGATACGCAGTATTTT
TRBJ1-2 TRBV29-1 - many CSPGGGIGGYTF TGCAGCCCCGGCGGGGGGATCGGCGGCTACACCTTC
TRBJ2-7 TRBV5-1 TRBD1 medium-sized CASSTGQGTYEQYF TGCGCCAGCAGCACGGGACAGGGTACCTACGAGCAGTACTTC
TRBJ2-7 TRBV28 TRBD1 - CASTSWDRTYEQYF TGTGCCAGCACCTCTTGGGACAGGACCTACGAGCAGTACTTC
TRBJ1-1 TRBV6-2/TRBV6-3 TRBD1 many CASSFGQGITEAFF TGTGCCAGCAGTTTCGGACAGGGGATCACTGAAGCTTTCTTT
TRBJ1-1 TRBV28 - many CASTGRDTEAFF TGTGCCAGCACGGGCAGGGACACTGAAGCTTTCTTT
TRBJ2-1 TRBV6-2/TRBV6-3 - many CASNQKGPQFF TGTGCCAGCAACCAGAAAGGGCCACAGTTCTTC
TRBJ2-2 TRBV27 TRBD1 many CASSRTGGFSGELFF TGTGCCAGCAGTAGGACAGGGGGCTTTTCCGGGGAGCTGTTTTTT
TRBJ2-2 TRBV9 - many CASSVAEGNTGELFF TGTGCCAGCAGCGTAGCTGAAGGGAACACCGGGGAGCTGTTTTTT
TRBJ2-1 TRBV3-1 - - CASSQEGLSYNEQFF TGTGCCAGCAGCCAAGAAGGATTATCCTACAATGAGCAGTTCTTC
TRBJ2-3 TRBV28 - medium-sized CASSFLSGTDTQYF TGTGCCAGCAGTTTCCTTAGCGGCACAGATACGCAGTATTTT
TRBJ1-3 TRBV20-1 - many CSAARDSGPSTIYF TGCAGTGCTGCCCGGGACTCGGGCCCGAGCACCATATATTTT
TRBJ1-2 TRBV12-3/TRBV12-4 TRBD1 many CASSLGPFWDRVGYTF TGTGCCAGCAGTTTAGGTCCGTTCTGGGACAGGGTTGGCTACACCTTC
TRBJ2-3 TRBV6-1 TRBD2 many CASSGLAGGLTDTQYF TGTGCCAGCAGCGGCTTAGCGGGGGGACTGACAGATACGCAGTATTTT
TRBJ2-7 TRBV7-8 - few CASSAAYSLGEQYF TGTGCCAGCAGCGCGGCCTATAGCCTCGGCGAGCAGTACTTC
TRBJ2-2 TRBV3-1 TRBD2 many CASSRKTSGNTGELFF TGTGCCAGCAGCCGCAAAACTAGCGGGAACACCGGGGAGCTGTTTTTT
TRBJ2-7 TRBV30 - many CAWSGQGNHEQYF TGTGCCTGGAGTGGGCAGGGGAACCACGAGCAGTACTTC
TRBJ2-3 TRBV9 TRBD1 - CASSAWTGNDADTQYF TGTGCCAGCAGCGCGTGGACAGGGAACGATGCAGATACGCAGTATTTT